This T cell receptor beta chain was sequenced during a study of blood T cell repertoires in COVID-19. Study summary: The United States, Italy and Spain supplied acute and convalescent COVID-19 samples.

Here immunoSEQ multiplex PCR was the method, and the copy in TCRdb shows in-frame clones only, minus some. The data show fewer than 350,000 clones, less than 90% seen once. With 5 bases clipped from V and 5 bases from J, the junction kept 12 bases outside the gene matches. In germline, CDR1 is SGHAT, CDR2 FQNNGV. The CDR3 is 16 residues long. The V call is TRBV11-2, the J call TRBJ2-3; 8 nucleotides line up with TRBD2. The sequence was obtained from a woman aged 25 to 39 with COVID-19, enrolled during active disease. Sequenced input: peripheral blood. As DNA, the CDR3 is TGTGCCAGCAGCCTCAGGGGTAGCGGGGCGGTAGATACGCAGTATTTT. This codes for CASSLRGSGAVDTQYF. Looking up the rest from reference TRBV11-2 and TRBJ2-3 gives the full variable domain: EAGVAQSPRYKIIEKRQSVAFWCNPISGHATLYWYQQILGQGPKLLIQFQNNGVVDDSQLPKDRFSAERLKGVDSTLKIQPAKLEDSAVYLCASSLRGSGAVDTQYFGPGTRLTVL.